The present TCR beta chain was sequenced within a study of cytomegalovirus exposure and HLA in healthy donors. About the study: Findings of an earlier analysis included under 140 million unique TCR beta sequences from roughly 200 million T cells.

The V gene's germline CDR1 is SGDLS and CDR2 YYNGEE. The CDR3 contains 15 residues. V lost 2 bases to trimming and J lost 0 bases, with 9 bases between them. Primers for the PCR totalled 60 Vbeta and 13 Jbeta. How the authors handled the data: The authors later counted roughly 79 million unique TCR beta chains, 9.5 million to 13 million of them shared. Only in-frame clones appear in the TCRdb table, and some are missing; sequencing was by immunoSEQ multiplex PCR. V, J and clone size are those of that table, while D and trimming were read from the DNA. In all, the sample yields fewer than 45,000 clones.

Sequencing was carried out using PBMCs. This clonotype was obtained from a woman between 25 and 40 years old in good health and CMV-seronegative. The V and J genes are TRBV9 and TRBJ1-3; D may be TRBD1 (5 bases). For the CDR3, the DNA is TGTGCCAGCAGCGTTGGCAGGGACTCTGGAAACACCATATATTTT. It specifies CASSVGRDSGNTIYF.